This T cell receptor (beta chain) was recovered during a study of blood T cell repertoires in COVID-19. Study summary: Both acute and convalescent COVID-19 samples were obtained from the United States, Italy and Spain.

Profiling relied on immunoSEQ multiplex PCR, and the TCRdb table lists in-frame clones only, not all of them. The sample yields about 94,000 clones, approximately 83% seen once. This clone was picked up one time. There are 15 residues in the CDR3. V gave up 5 bases and J gave up 3 bases; unmatched junction bases: 5. CDR1 is SGHVS, CDR2 FNYEAQ, per germline. The chain joins TRBV7-6 to TRBJ1-5, with 9 positions matching TRBD1. This clonotype was sampled from a man in his 60s with acute or convalescent COVID-19. The specimen sequenced was peripheral blood. As DNA, the CDR3 is TGTGCCAGCAGCCCCGGGACAGGGCTCAATCAGCCCCAGCATTTT. It encodes CASSPGTGLNQPQHF.